Listed here are 4 T cell receptor beta chains from one sample, sequenced in a study of cytomegalovirus exposure and HLA in healthy donors. Sequenced by immunoSEQ multiplex PCR; TCRdb stores in-frame clones only, minus some. The sample includes about 150,000 clones, approximately 94% of them seen just once. Material: PBMCs. The receptors were gathered from a man between 18 and 35 years old in good health and CMV-seropositive.

The CDR3 DNA sequence: TGTGCCAGCACGGGAGGGCAAACAGAGACCCAGTACTTC. It translates to CASTGGQTETQYF. The chain joins TRBV2 to TRBJ2-5; 8 bases match TRBD2. The V gene end was trimmed by 7 bases and the J gene end by 4 bases; junction bases not matched to a gene: 5. Germline V lookup: CDR1 SNHLY, CDR2 FYNNEI. The CDR3 consists of 13 residues. The complete variable domain, with remaining parts taken from reference TRBV2 and TRBJ2-5, reads EPEVTQTPSHQVTQMGQEVILRCVPISNHLYFYWYRQILGQKVEFLVSFYNNEISEKSEIFDDQFSVERPDGSNFTLKIRSTKLEDSAMYFCASTGGQTETQYFGPGTRLLVL.

The chain carries TRBV2 and TRBJ2-7, with D possibly being TRBD1 (7 bases). From germline, CDR1 is SNHLY and CDR2 FYNNEI. The CDR3 totals 15 residues. V was trimmed by 8 bases and J by 2 bases, leaving 19 bases between them. CDR3 nucleotides: TGTGCCAGCGGGGGGACAGTTAGTATACCCTACGAGCAGTACTTC. This encodes CASGGTVSIPYEQYF.

The V call is TRBV27, the J call TRBJ2-1; 10 bases are shared with TRBD2. In germline, CDR1 is MNHEY, CDR2 SMNVEV (reference sequence). Trimming took 3 bases from V and 8 from J; bases not matched to a gene: 7. The CDR3 length is 15 residues. The CDR3: CASSLGLARYDEQFF. CDR3 DNA sequence: TGTGCCAGCAGTTTGGGACTAGCGAGGTACGATGAGCAGTTCTTC.

This clone was picked up one time. V gene TRBV4-2 combines with J gene TRBJ2-3, with TRBD2 matching 12 bases. Germline V lookup: CDR1 LGHNA, CDR2 YNFKEQ. The CDR3 sequence is 16 residues long. J lost 4 bases, V lost 2 bases, and 4 bases had no gene match. CDR3 protein: CASSQTTSGSADTQYF. CDR3 nucleotide sequence: TGTGCCAGCAGCCAAACGACTAGCGGGAGTGCAGATACGCAGTATTTT.